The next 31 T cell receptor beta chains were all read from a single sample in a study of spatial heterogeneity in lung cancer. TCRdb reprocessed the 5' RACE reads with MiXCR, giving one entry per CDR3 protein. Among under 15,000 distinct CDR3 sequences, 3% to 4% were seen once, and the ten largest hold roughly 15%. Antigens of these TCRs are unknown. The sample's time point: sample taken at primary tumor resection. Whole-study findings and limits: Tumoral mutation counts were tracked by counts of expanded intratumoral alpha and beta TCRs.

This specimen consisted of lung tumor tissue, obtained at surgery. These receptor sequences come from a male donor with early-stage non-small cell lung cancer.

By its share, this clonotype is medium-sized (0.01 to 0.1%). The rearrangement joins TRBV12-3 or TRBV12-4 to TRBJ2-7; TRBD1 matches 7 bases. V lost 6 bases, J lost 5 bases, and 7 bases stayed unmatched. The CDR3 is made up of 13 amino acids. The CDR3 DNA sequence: TGTGCCAGCAGCCCGCTAGGGGGCGACGAGCAGTACTTC. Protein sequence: CASSPLGGDEQYF.

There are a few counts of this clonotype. CDR3 sequence (DNA): TGTGCCAGTAGCCCTAGCGGGGGAACAGATACGCAGTATTTT. It is translated as CASSPSGGTDTQYF. The chain carries TRBV19 and TRBJ2-3, with 10 positions matching TRBD2. The V gene's germline CDR1 is LNHDA and CDR2 SQIVND (reference sequence). V lost 6 bases and J lost 3; bases outside the gene matches: 3. The CDR3 has 14 amino acids.

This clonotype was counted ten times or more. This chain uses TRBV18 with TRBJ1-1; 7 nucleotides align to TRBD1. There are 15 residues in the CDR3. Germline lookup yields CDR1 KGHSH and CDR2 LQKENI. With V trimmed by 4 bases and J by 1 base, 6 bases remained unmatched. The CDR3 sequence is CASSQQGTENTEAFF. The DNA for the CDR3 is TGTGCCAGCTCACAACAGGGGACCGAGAACACTGAAGCTTTCTTT.

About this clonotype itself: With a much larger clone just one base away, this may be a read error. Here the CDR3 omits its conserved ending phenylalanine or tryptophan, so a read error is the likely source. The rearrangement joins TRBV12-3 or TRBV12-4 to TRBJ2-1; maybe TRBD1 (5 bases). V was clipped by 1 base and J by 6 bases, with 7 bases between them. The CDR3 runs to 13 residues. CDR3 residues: CASSLGGPNEQFS. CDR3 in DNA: TGTGCCAGCAGTTTAGGGGGCCCCAATGAGCAGTTCTCC.

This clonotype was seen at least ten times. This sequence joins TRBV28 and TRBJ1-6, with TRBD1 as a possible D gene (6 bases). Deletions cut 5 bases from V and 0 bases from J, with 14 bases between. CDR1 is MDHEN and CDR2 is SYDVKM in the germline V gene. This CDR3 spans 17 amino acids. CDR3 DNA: TGTGCCAGCAGTCTTACAGGGCGAAACTCCTATAATTCACCCCTCCACTTT. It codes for CASSLTGRNSYNSPLHF.

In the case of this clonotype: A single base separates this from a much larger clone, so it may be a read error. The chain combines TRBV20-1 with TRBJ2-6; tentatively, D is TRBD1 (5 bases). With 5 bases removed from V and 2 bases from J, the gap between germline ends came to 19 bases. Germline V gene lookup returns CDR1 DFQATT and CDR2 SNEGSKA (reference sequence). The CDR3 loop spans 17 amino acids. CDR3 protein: CSARIRSGRAGANVLTF. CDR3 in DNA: TGCAGTGCTCGTATTCGGTCAGGGCGCGCTGGGGCCAACGTCCTGACTTTC.

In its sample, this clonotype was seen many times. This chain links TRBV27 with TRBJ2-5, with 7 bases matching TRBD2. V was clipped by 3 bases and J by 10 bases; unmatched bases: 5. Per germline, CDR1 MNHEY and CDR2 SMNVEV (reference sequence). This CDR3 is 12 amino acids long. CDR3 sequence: CASSLLGGDQYF. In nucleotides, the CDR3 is TGTGCCAGCAGTTTGTTGGGGGGGGACCAGTACTTC.

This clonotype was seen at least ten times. CDR3 in amino acids: CASRRTGAGEKLFF. DNA of the CDR3: TGTGCCAGCAGGCGCACGGGGGCGGGAGAAAAACTGTTTTTT. The chain couples TRBV6-5 to TRBJ1-4, with TRBD1 as a possible D gene (6 bases). V lost 6 bases to trimming and J lost 8 bases, with 16 bases between them. Germline V gene data show CDR1 as MNHEY and CDR2 as SVGAGI. The CDR3 covers 14 residues.

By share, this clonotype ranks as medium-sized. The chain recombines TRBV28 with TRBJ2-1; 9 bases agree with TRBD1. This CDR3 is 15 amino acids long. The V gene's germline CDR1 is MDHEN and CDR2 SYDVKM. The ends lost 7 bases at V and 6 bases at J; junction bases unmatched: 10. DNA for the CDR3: TGTGCCAGCACTTCCACCGGGACAGGGCCCAATGAGCAGTTCTTC. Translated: CASTSTGTGPNEQFF.

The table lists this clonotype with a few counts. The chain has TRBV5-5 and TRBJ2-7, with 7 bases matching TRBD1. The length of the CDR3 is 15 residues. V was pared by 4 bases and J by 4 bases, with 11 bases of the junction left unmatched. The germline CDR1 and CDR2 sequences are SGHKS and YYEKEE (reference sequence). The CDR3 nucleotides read TGTGCCAGCAGCCGTAGCCGAAGGGACAGTTACGAGCAGTACTTC. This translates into CASSRSRRDSYEQYF.

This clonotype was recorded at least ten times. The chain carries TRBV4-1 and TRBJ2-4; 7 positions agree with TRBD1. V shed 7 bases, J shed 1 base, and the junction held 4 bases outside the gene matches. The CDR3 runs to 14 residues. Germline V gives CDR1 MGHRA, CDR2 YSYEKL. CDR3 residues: CASTQTGAKNIQYF. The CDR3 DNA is TGCGCCAGCACCCAGACAGGGGCCAAAAACATTCAGTACTTC.

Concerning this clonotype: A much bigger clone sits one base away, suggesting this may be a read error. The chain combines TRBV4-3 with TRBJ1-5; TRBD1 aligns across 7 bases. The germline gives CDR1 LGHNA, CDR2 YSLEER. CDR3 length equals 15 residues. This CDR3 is CASSPQTGRGQPQNF. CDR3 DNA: TGCGCCAGCAGCCCCCAGACAGGGAGGGGTCAGCCCCAGAATTTT.

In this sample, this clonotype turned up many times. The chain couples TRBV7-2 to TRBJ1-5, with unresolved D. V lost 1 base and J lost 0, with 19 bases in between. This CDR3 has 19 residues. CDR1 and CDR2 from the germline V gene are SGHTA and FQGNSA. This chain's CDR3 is CASSLVGPERSYSNQPQHF. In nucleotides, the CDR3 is TGTGCCAGCAGCTTAGTAGGCCCCGAGAGATCTTATAGCAATCAGCCCCAGCATTTT.

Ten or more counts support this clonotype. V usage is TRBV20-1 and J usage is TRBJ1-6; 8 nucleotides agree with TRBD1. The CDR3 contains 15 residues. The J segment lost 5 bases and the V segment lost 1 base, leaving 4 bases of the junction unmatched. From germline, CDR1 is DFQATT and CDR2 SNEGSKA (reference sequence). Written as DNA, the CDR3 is TGCAGTGCTAGAGCAGGGGGCTTAAATAATTCACCCCTCCACTTT. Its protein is CSARAGGLNNSPLHF.

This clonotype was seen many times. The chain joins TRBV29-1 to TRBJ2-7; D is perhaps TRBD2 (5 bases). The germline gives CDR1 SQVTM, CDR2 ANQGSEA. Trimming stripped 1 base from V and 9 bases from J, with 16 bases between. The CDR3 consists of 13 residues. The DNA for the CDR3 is TGCAGCGTTGAAGGAGGGTACAGTATCGGGCAGTACTTC. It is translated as CSVEGGYSIGQYF.

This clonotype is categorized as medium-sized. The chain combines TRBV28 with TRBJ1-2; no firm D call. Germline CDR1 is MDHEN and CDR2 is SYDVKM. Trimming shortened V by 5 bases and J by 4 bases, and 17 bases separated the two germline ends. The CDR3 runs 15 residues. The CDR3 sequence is CASSPGRPAGYGYTF. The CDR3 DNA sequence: TGTGCCAGCAGTCCTGGGCGTCCGGCGGGCTATGGCTACACCTTC.

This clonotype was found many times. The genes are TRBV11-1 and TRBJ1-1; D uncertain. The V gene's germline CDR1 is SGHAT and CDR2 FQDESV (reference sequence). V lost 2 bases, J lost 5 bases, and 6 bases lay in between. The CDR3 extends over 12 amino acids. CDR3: CASSLTWTEAFF. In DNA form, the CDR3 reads TGTGCCAGCAGCTTAACGTGGACTGAAGCTTTCTTT.

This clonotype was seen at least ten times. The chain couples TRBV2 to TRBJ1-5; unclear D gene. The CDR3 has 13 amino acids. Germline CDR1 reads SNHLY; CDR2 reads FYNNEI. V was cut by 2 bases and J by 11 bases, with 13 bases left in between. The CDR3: CASSERVPGSQHF. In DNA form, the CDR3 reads TGTGCCAGCAGTGAAAGGGTTCCGGGTTCCCAGCATTTT. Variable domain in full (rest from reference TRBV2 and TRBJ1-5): EPEVTQTPSHQVTQMGQEVILRCVPISNHLYFYWYRQILGQKVEFLVSFYNNEISEKSEIFDDQFSVERPDGSNFTLKIRSTKLEDSAMYFCASSERVPGSQHFGDGTRLSIL.

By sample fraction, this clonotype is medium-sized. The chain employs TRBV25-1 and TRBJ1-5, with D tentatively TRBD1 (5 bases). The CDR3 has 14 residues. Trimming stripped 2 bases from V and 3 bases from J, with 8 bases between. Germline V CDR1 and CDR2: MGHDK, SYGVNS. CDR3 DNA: TGTGCCAGCAGTGAAGCGGGGGACAATCAGCCCCAGCATTTT. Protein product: CASSEAGDNQPQHF.

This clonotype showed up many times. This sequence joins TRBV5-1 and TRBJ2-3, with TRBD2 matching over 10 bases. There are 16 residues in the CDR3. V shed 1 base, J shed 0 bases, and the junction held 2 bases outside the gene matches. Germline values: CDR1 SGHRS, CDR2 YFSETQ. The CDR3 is CASSLLLAGSTDTQYF. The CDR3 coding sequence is TGCGCCAGCAGCTTGTTACTAGCGGGGAGCACAGATACGCAGTATTTT.

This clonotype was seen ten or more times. The CDR3 reads CSALQGGTEAFF. The CDR3 DNA reads TGCAGTGCCCTTCAGGGGGGTACTGAAGCTTTCTTT. The chain has TRBV20-1 and TRBJ1-1; the match to TRBD1 covers 7 bases. The CDR3 loop spans 12 amino acids. Germline CDR1 reads DFQATT; CDR2 reads SNEGSKA (reference sequence). With 6 bases clipped from V and 5 bases from J, the junction kept 6 bases outside the gene matches.

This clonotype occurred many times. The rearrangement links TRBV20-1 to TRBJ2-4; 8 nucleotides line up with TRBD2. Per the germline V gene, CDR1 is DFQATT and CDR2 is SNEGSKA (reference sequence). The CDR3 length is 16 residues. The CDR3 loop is CSFPSGGGIAKNIQYF. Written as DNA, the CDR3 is TGCAGCTTCCCCTCCGGGGGGGGGATAGCCAAAAACATTCAGTACTTC.

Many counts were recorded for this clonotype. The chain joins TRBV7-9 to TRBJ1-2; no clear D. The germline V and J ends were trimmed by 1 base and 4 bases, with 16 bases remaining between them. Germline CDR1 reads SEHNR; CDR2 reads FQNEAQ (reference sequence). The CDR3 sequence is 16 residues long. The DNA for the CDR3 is TGTGCCAGCAGCTTAGATTTAATACGAGGAACCTATGGCTACACCTTC. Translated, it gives CASSLDLIRGTYGYTF.

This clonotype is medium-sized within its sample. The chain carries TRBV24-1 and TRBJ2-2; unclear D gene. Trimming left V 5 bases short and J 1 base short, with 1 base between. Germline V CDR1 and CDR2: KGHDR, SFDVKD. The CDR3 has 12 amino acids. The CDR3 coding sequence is TGTGCCACCAGTGTGAACACCGGGGAGCTGTTTTTT. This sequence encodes CATSVNTGELFF.

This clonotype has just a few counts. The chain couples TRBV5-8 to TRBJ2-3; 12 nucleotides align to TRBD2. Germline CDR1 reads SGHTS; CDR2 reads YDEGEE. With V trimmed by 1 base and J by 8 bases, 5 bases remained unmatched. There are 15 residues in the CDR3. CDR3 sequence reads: CASSLPLAGGRTQYF. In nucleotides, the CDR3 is TGTGCCAGCAGCTTGCCTCTAGCGGGGGGGCGTACGCAGTATTTT.

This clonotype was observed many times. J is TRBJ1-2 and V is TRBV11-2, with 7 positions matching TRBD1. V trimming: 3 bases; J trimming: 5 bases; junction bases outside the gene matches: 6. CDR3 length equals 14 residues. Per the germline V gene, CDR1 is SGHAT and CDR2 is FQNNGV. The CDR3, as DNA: TGTGCCAGCAGCTTGGGACAGCCTAGATATGGCTACACCTTC. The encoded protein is CASSLGQPRYGYTF.

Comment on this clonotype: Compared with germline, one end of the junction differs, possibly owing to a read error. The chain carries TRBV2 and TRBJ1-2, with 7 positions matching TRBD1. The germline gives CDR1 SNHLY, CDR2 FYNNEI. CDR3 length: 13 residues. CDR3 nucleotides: TGTGCCAGCAGAGGACAGGTTAACTATGGCGACACCTTC. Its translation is CASRGQVNYGDTF.

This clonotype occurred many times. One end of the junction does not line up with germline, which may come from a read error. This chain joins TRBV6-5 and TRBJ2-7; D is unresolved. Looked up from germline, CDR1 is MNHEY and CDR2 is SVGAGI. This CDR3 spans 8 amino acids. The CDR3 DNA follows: TGTGCCACCGACTCTCTGTTTTTC. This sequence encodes CATDSLFF.

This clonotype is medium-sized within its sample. Here the CDR3 reads CSAKTGGRDTIYF. As DNA, the CDR3 is TGCAGTGCAAAGACAGGGGGTCGGGACACCATATATTTT. The J gene is TRBJ1-3, the V gene TRBV20-1; 9 positions match TRBD1. The CDR3 totals 13 residues. V lost 6 bases, J lost 8 bases, and 8 bases stayed unmatched. Looked up from germline, CDR1 is DFQATT and CDR2 is SNEGSKA (reference sequence).

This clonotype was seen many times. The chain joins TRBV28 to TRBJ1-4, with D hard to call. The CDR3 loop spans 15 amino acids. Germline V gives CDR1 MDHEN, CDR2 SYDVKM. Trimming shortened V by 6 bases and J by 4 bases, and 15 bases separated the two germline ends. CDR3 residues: CASSGTVLFNEKLFF. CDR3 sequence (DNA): TGTGCCAGCAGCGGAACAGTGCTCTTTAATGAAAAACTGTTTTTT.

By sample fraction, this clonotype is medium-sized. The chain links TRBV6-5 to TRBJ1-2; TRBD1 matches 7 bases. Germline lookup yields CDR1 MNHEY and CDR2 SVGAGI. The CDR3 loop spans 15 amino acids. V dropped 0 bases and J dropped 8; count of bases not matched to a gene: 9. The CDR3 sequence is CASSYSLRGGQGYTF. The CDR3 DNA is TGTGCCAGCAGTTACTCGTTACGAGGGGGCCAGGGCTACACCTTC.